This T cell receptor (beta chain) was profiled in a study of cytomegalovirus exposure and HLA in healthy donors. The wider study: The Caucasian-associated ancestry cluster held over 80% of 350 to 450 genotyped donors.

The PCR had 60 Vbeta and 13 Jbeta primers. Sequenced by immunoSEQ multiplex PCR; TCRdb stores in-frame clones only, minus some. The repertoire includes around 150,000 clones, 80% to 90% of them detected once, and more than 1.5% sits in the top ten. Sequenced material: PBMCs. The source of this sequence is a man aged 18-30 years in good health and CMV-seronegative.

The CDR3 DNA reads as TGTGCCAGCGGGAGGGGCCTGGGGGGAAACACCATATATTTT. Protein sequence: CASGRGLGGNTIYF. This sequence joins TRBV6-6 and TRBJ1-3, with a weak D call TRBD1 (5 bases). Germline values: CDR1 MNHNY, CDR2 SVGAGI (reference sequence). The CDR3 runs to 14 residues. V lost 8 bases and J 4 bases, leaving 15 bases between the germline ends.